The 28 T cell receptor beta chains listed next were all sequenced from one sample in a study of human T cells and chemical hapten exposure. TCRdb called the RACE reads again in MiXCR, with one record for every CDR3 protein. The table shows about 84,000 distinct CDR3 sequences, with approximately 11% occurring only once. The time point is: patch test 3, about 24 weeks after DPC sensitization. Treatment given: therapeutic diphenylcyclopropenone sensitization with weekly scalp DPC. Sequencing used whole blood, obtained in connection with sensitization to the hapten diphenylcyclopropenone (DPC). The receptor set was obtained from a woman in her forties or fifties with alopecia areata. Some clones in this sample may be carry-over from other donors' samples.

This clonotype has ten or more counts. The chain combines TRBV20-1 with TRBJ2-7, with 7 positions matching TRBD2. Germline CDR1 is DFQATT and CDR2 is SNEGSKA (reference sequence). This CDR3 comprises 14 residues. With V trimmed by 6 bases and J by 0 bases, 8 bases remained unmatched. CDR3 DNA: TGCAGTGCGAGACGGCTAGCGGTCTCCTACGAGCAGTACTTC. It translates to CSARRLAVSYEQYF.

This clonotype appeared many times. The chain carries TRBV6-2 or TRBV6-3 and TRBJ2-7, with D hard to call. V gave up 2 bases and J gave up 2 bases, with 16 bases separating them. Germline assignment: CDR1 MNHEY and CDR2 SVGEGT. This CDR3 region has 16 residues. The CDR3 DNA reads TGTGCCAGCAGTTACCCGGCCGCATCTCTACCCTACGAGCAGTACTTC. It yields the protein CASSYPAASLPYEQYF.

This clonotype was counted ten times or more. The V and J genes are TRBV29-1 and TRBJ2-1; maybe TRBD2 (6 bases). CDR1 is SQVTM, CDR2 ANQGSEA, per germline. The CDR3 extends over 14 amino acids. V shed 3 bases and J shed 6 bases, with 15 bases lying between them. In DNA form, the CDR3 reads TGCAGCGTTGATAAGCGGGCACCACCCAATGAGCAGTTCTTC. Translated: CSVDKRAPPNEQFF.

This clonotype was recorded at least ten times. As DNA, the CDR3 is TGTGCCAGCAATCCTCTAGCGGGAGTCGGAAATGAGCAGTTCTTC. Translated, it gives CASNPLAGVGNEQFF. The chain combines TRBV27 with TRBJ2-1; 10 positions agree with TRBD2. V lost 7 bases to trimming and J lost 7 bases; unmatched junction nucleotides: 10. There are 15 residues in the CDR3. Germline assignment: CDR1 MNHEY and CDR2 SMNVEV (reference sequence).

The CDR3 here is CASSDSIAGGTYNEQFF. DNA for the CDR3: TGTGCCAGCAGTGACTCCATAGCGGGAGGGACTTACAATGAGCAGTTCTTC. V and J are TRBV6-1 and TRBJ2-1; 11 nucleotides align to TRBD2. The CDR3 length is 17 residues. The germline CDR1 and CDR2 sequences are MNHNS and SASEGT. Trimming removed 3 bases from V and 4 bases from J; junction bases left unmatched: 8.

The CDR3 bases are TGTGCCAGCAGCCCCCGAGGGACCTACGAGCAGTACTTC. It codes for CASSPRGTYEQYF. The rearrangement links TRBV9 to TRBJ2-7, with D possibly TRBD2 on 5 matching bases. The germline V gene encodes CDR1 SGDLS and CDR2 YYNGEE. The CDR3 runs to 13 residues. V was clipped by 4 bases and J by 2 bases, with 10 bases between them.

This clonotype showed up many times. CDR3 amino acids: CSAPATSGRVTYNEQFF. As DNA, the CDR3 is TGCAGTGCTCCCGCGACTAGCGGGAGGGTAACCTACAATGAGCAGTTCTTC. This chain links TRBV20-1 with TRBJ2-1, with TRBD2 matching over 14 bases. Trimming cost V 5 bases and J 2 bases; bases outside gene matches: 8. This CDR3 comprises 17 residues. CDR1 and CDR2 from the germline V gene are DFQATT and SNEGSKA (reference sequence).

The rearrangement links TRBV11-3 to TRBJ2-5, with a tentative D call TRBD1 (5 bases). Germline V gene data show CDR1 as SGHNT and CDR2 as YENEEA. Trimming took 5 bases from V and 4 from J, leaving 11 bases between them. This CDR3 comprises 13 residues. CDR3 DNA sequence: TGTGCCAGCAGCACGGACAAGGGAGAGACCCAGTACTTC. This codes for CASSTDKGETQYF.

This clonotype was picked up one time. A much larger clone sits a single nucleotide away, making a read error possible. This chain joins TRBV7-8 and TRBJ1-1, with D tentatively TRBD1 (6 bases). The ends were cut back, 3 bases at V and 2 bases at J, with 13 bases in the middle. Germline CDR1 and CDR2: SGHVS and FQNEAQ. The CDR3 is 15 residues long. Written as DNA, the CDR3 is TGTGCCAGCAGCTTCCAACCAGGGGTCAACACTGAAGCTTTCTTT. Amino acid sequence: CASSFQPGVNTEAFF.

This clonotype was picked up many times. The genes are TRBV29-1 and TRBJ2-3; 8 positions agree with TRBD1. CDR3 length equals 14 residues. CDR1 and CDR2 from the germline V gene are SQVTM and ANQGSEA. Trimming took 5 bases from V and 5 from J; bases not matched to a gene: 9. In DNA, the CDR3 is TGCAGCGTTCCTCGCAGGGGGCTTGGAGATACGCAGTATTTT. Amino acids: CSVPRRGLGDTQYF.

This clonotype was seen many times. The gene calls are TRBV12-3 or TRBV12-4 and TRBJ1-5; maybe TRBD1 (6 bases). The CDR3 extends over 16 amino acids. The V end lost 5 bases, the J end lost 6 bases, and 20 bases lay between the germline ends. The CDR3 here is CASSPSGTGKVQPQHF. In DNA, the CDR3 is TGTGCCAGCAGTCCCTCCGGAACAGGGAAGGTTCAGCCCCAGCATTTT.

This clonotype appeared a few times. CDR3 coding DNA: TGTGCCAGTGGGGGACAGCCGAATTCACCCCTCCACTTT. As protein: CASGGQPNSPLHF. The rearrangement joins TRBV9 to TRBJ1-6, with TRBD1 matching over 7 bases. CDR3 length: 13 amino acids. V dropped 8 bases and J dropped 7; count of bases not matched to a gene: 6. The germline CDR1 and CDR2 sequences are SGDLS and YYNGEE.

This clonotype was detected only a few times. This sequence joins TRBV5-1 and TRBJ1-3, with TRBD1 as a possible D gene (5 bases). The CDR3 runs 15 residues. V was cut by 5 bases and J by 0 bases, with 12 bases left in between. Germline CDR1 SGHRS, CDR2 YFSETQ. CDR3 nucleotides: TGCGCCAGCAGGCCGGGACCGACCTCTGGAAACACCATATATTTT. It encodes CASRPGPTSGNTIYF.

V gene TRBV21-1 combines with J gene TRBJ2-2; TRBD1 is the table's D call and was not checked against the DNA. TRBV21-1 is a listed pseudogene. The CDR3 has 16 residues. This CDR3 is CASSKTLGGRTGELFF. Here the CDR3 DNA reads TGTGCCAGCAGCAAAACCCTAGGGGGTCGCACCGGGGAGCTGTTTTTT.

This clonotype was counted between two and nine times. The chain uses TRBV30 and TRBJ2-5; D not certain. Trimming shortened V by 2 bases and J by 4 bases, and 5 bases separated the two germline ends. CDR1 GTSNPN and CDR2 SVGIG come from the germline V gene (reference sequence). The CDR3 has 11 residues. CDR3 loop: CAWSSAETQYF. The CDR3 nucleotides read TGTGCCTGGAGTTCGGCAGAGACCCAGTACTTC.

This clonotype was picked up a small number of times. The V gene is TRBV5-4, the J gene TRBJ2-1, with 7 bases that match TRBD2. CDR1 SGHNT and CDR2 YYREEE come from the germline V gene (reference sequence). J was trimmed by 15 bases and V by 1 base; bases with no gene match: 10. CDR3 length: 13 residues. CDR3 sequence (DNA): TGTGCCAGCAGCTTGCCAAATGGACTAGGACTGTTCTTC. Encoded protein: CASSLPNGLGLFF.

This clonotype was seen at least ten times. The rearrangement joins TRBV4-2 to TRBJ2-2, with a possible D match to TRBD1 (6 bases). CDR3 length: 18 amino acids. CDR1 and CDR2 (germline): LGHNA, YNFKEQ. V was cut by 3 bases and J by 0 bases, with 17 bases left in between. The CDR3, as DNA: TGTGCCAGCAGCCAGTTTATCTCCGGGACAACGAACACCGGGGAGCTGTTTTTT. Its protein is CASSQFISGTTNTGELFF.

The genes are TRBV3-1 and TRBJ2-3; D is unresolved. V was pared by 1 base and J by 8 bases, with 7 bases between. The germline CDR1 and CDR2 sequences are LGHDT and YNNKEL (reference sequence). This CDR3 has 12 amino acids. This CDR3 reads CASSQVISTQYF. CDR3 nucleotide sequence: TGTGCCAGCAGCCAAGTGATTTCTACGCAGTATTTT.

This chain uses TRBV5-1 with TRBJ1-1; a possible D gene is TRBD1 (5 bases). This CDR3 is built from 15 residues. Germline V CDR1 and CDR2: SGHRS, YFSETQ. V lost 1 base and J 6 bases, leaving 16 bases between the germline ends. CDR3 region: CASSLMGGTGAEAFF. DNA of the CDR3: TGCGCCAGCAGCTTGATGGGCGGGACGGGAGCTGAAGCTTTCTTT.

This clonotype was counted only a few times. The CDR3: CASGDARDIPHWGPPLHF. The CDR3 DNA follows: TGTGCCAGCGGCGATGCCCGGGACATTCCGCATTGGGGCCCACCCCTCCACTTT. This chain connects TRBV27 to TRBJ1-6, with D perhaps matching TRBD1 (6 bases). In germline, CDR1 is MNHEY, CDR2 SMNVEV (reference sequence). V was clipped by 8 bases and J by 11 bases, with 31 bases between them. The CDR3 spans 18 residues.

This clonotype was detected ten times or more. The chain's CDR3 is CASSPQGQQETQYF. The CDR3 bases are TGTGCCAGCAGCCCACAGGGACAGCAAGAGACCCAGTACTTC. V usage is TRBV3-1 and J usage is TRBJ2-5; 7 positions match TRBD1. Per the germline V gene, CDR1 is LGHDT and CDR2 is YNNKEL (reference sequence). The CDR3 extends over 14 amino acids. V shed 4 bases and J 2 bases; nucleotides not matched to a gene: 4.

This clonotype was recorded at least ten times. The CDR3 DNA sequence: TGCAGCGTTGAAGAAGGGAGATACGAGCAGTACTTC. Protein: CSVEEGRYEQYF. The chain combines TRBV29-1 with TRBJ2-7; possibly TRBD2 for D (5 bases). V was shortened by 0 bases and J by 4 bases, with 7 bases between the two germline ends. The CDR3 spans 12 residues. The germline CDR1 and CDR2 sequences are SQVTM and ANQGSEA.

This clonotype was seen many times. The CDR3 sequence is CASSPQMDSPLHF. In nucleotides, the CDR3 is TGTGCCAGCAGCCCGCAAATGGATTCACCCCTCCACTTT. The J gene is TRBJ1-6, the V gene TRBV14; D is undetermined. The germline V and J ends were trimmed by 4 bases and 8 bases, with 9 bases remaining between them. CDR3 length equals 13 residues. Germline loops: CDR1 SGHDN, CDR2 FVKESK.

This clonotype appeared many times. V usage is TRBV7-2 and J usage is TRBJ2-3; TRBD2 aligns across 7 bases. Germline loops: CDR1 SGHTA, CDR2 FQGNSA. V dropped 3 bases and J dropped 0; count of bases not matched to a gene: 3. The CDR3 has 15 amino acids. DNA of the CDR3: TGTGCCAGCAGCTTCCTAGCGGCTAGCACAGATACGCAGTATTTT. It translates to CASSFLAASTDTQYF.

Note on this clonotype: The junction does not match germline at one end; this may be a read error. This chain joins TRBV6-5 and TRBJ2-5, with 13 bases aligning to TRBD2. The CDR3 covers 17 residues. Germline-derived CDR1 and CDR2 are MNHEY and SVGAGI. The CDR3 is CASSYLGLAGAQETQYF. CDR3 coding DNA: TGCGCCAGCAGTTACCTTGGACTAGCGGGAGCTCAAGAGACCCAGTACTTC.

This clonotype was seen repeatedly, ten times or more. This rearrangement joins TRBV10-3 to TRBJ1-1; TRBD1 matches at 8 bases. Germline CDR1 reads ENHRY; CDR2 reads SYGVKD. Germline trimming cut 6 bases from V and 0 bases from J; bases unmatched to any gene: 3. This CDR3 is 14 amino acids long. The CDR3 loop is CAIRETGVNTEAFF. The CDR3 DNA reads as TGTGCCATCAGGGAGACAGGGGTGAACACTGAAGCTTTCTTT.

The V call is TRBV7-2, the J call TRBJ2-3; D is unresolved. This CDR3 contains 15 residues. Germline V gene lookup returns CDR1 SGHTA and CDR2 FQGNSA. V dropped 0 bases and J dropped 3 bases, with 10 bases sitting between them. CDR3 nucleotide sequence: TGTGCCAGCAGCTTAGCCCCGTCTAGAACAGATACGCAGTATTTT. The encoded protein is CASSLAPSRTDTQYF.

Remarks on this clonotype: Compared with germline, one end of the junction differs, possibly owing to a read error. The chain couples TRBV5-1 to TRBJ2-7; D is perhaps TRBD1 or TRBD2 (5 bases each). The CDR3 runs to 14 residues. CDR1 SGHRS and CDR2 YFSETQ come from the germline V gene. The CDR3 protein is CASSSEGLSYDQYF. The CDR3 coding sequence is TGCGCCAGCAGCTCAGAGGGGTTGTCCTACGATCAGTACTTC.